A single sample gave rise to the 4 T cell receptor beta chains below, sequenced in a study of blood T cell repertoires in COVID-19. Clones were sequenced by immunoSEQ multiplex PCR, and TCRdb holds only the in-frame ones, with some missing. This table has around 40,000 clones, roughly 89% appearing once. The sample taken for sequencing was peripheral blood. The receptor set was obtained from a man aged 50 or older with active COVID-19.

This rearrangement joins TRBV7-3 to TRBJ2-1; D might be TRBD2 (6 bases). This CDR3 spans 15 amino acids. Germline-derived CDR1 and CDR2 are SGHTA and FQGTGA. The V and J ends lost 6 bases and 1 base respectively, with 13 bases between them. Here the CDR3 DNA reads TGTGCCAGCAGTCCCGAGGGACTTTCCTACAATGAGCAGTTCTTC. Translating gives CASSPEGLSYNEQFF. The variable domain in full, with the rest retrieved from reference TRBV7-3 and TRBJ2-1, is GAGVSQTPSNKVTEKGKYVELRCDPISGHTALYWYRQSLGQGPEFLIYFQGTGAADDSGLPNDRFFAVRPEGSVSTLKIQRTERGDSAVYLCASSPEGLSYNEQFFGPGTRLTVL.

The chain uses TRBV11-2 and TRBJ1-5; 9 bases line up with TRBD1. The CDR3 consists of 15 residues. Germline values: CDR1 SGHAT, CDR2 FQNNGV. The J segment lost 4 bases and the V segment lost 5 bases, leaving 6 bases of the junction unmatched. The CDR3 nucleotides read TGTGCCAGCAGCATCAGGACAGGGGTAAATCAGCCCCAGCATTTT. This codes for CASSIRTGVNQPQHF.

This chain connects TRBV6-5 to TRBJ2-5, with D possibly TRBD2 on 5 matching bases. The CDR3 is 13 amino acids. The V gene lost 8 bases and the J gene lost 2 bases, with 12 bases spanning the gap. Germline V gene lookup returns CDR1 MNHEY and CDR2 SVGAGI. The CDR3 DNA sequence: TGTGCCAGCGGCGCGCTAGCACAAGAGACCCAGTACTTC. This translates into CASGALAQETQYF.

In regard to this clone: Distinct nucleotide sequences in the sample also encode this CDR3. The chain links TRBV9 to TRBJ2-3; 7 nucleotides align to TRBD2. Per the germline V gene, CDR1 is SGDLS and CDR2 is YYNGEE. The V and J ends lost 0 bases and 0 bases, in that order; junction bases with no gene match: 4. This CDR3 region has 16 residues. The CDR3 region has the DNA TGTGCCAGCAGCGTAGGTAATAGCGGGAGCACAGATACGCAGTATTTT. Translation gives CASSVGNSGSTDTQYF.